The clone carrying this T cell receptor beta chain was seen a few times. TCRdb re-called the RT-PCR reads with MiXCR, one entry per CDR3 protein. The sample includes roughly 180,000 distinct CDR3 sequences, more than 35% of them seen just once. These data belong to a study of patients and donors after allogeneic stem cell transplantation. The CDR3 spans 16 residues. CDR1 is SQVTM and CDR2 is ANQGSEA in the germline V gene. J lost 5 bases, V lost 0 bases, and 10 bases had no gene match. Sequenced material: blood, either unsorted or a sorted T cell fraction (not recorded which). V and J are TRBV29-1 and TRBJ2-5, with 9 bases fitting TRBD2. The source is a human donor who was either an allogeneic HSCT recipient or a stem cell or donor lymphocyte infusion donor (not recorded which). It is not recorded whose cells these are; they may come from a transplant donor. The CDR3 nucleotides are TGCAGCGTTGAAGATCGGCGGGGGGGCATGTTGGAGACCCAGTACTTC. Residues: CSVEDRRGGMLETQYF.